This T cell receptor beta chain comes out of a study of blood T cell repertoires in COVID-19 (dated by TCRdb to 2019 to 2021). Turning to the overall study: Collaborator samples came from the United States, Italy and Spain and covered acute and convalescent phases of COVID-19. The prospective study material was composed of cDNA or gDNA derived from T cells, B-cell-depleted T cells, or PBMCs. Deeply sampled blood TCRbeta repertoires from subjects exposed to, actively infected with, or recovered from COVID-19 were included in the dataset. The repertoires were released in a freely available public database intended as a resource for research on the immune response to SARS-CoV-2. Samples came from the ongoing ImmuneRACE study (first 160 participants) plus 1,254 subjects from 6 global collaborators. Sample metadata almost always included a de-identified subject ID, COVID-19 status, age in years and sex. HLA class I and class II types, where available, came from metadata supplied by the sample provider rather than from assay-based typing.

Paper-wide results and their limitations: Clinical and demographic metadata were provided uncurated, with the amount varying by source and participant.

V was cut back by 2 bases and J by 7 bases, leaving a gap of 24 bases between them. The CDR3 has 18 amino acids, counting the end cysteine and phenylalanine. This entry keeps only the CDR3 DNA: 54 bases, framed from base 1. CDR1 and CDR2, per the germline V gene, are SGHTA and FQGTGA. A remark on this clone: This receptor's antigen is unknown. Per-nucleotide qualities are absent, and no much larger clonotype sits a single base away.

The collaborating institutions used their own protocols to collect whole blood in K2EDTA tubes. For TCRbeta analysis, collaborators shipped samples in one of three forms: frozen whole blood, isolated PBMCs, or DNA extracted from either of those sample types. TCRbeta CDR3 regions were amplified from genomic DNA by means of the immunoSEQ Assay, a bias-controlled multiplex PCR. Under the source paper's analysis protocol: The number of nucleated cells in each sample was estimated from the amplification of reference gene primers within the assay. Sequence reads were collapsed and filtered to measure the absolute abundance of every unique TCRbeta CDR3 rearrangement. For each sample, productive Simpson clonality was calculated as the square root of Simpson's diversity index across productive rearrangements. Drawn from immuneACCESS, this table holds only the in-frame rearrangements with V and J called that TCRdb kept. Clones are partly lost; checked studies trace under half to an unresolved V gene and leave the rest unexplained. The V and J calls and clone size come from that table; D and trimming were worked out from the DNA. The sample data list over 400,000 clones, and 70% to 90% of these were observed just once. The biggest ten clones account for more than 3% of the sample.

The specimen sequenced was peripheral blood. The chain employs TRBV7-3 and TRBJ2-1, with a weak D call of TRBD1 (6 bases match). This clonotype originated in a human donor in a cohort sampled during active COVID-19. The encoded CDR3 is CASSLGLTGLEGTNEQFF. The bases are TGTGCCAGCAGCTTAGGGTTGACAGGATTAGAAGGGACAAATGAGCAGTTCTTC.